The 17 T cell receptor beta chains below all came from one sample that was sequenced in a study of glioma-infiltrating T cells after dendritic cell vaccination. Method: immunoSEQ multiplex PCR; TCRdb's copy keeps in-frame clones and lacks some. In the table there are approximately 84,000 clones, 80% to 90% of which are singletons. The sample here was blood, taken before dendritic cell vaccination. The receptors derive from a human donor with glioblastoma.

This clone was seen only once. The CDR3 nucleotides are TGTGCCAGTACTCCGGGACAGGGGGCCGTTGAGCAGTTCTTC. Protein sequence: CASTPGQGAVEQFF. This chain links TRBV19 with TRBJ2-1; TRBD1 matches 12 bases. The V and J ends lost 7 bases and 9 bases, in that order; junction bases with no gene match: 7. The CDR3 totals 14 residues. Germline CDR1 LNHDA, CDR2 SQIVND (reference sequence).

The rearrangement links TRBV27 to TRBJ1-4; 7 nucleotides agree with TRBD1. The germline V gene has CDR1 MNHEY and CDR2 SMNVEV (reference sequence). V was clipped by 7 bases and J by 4 bases; unmatched bases: 3. The CDR3 covers 13 residues. The CDR3 here is CASKGQNNEKLFF. CDR3 DNA: TGTGCCAGCAAGGGACAGAATAATGAAAAACTGTTTTTT.

This clone was seen a single time. This chain connects TRBV27 to TRBJ2-3; 9 bases align to TRBD2. The trim removed 0 bases at V and 3 bases at J, leaving 10 bases unmatched. Germline V CDR1 and CDR2: MNHEY, SMNVEV (reference sequence). This CDR3 is built from 18 residues. CDR3 bases: TGTGCCAGCAGTTTATCGAGTCTAGCGGGATATTGGACAGATACGCAGTATTTT. This translates into CASSLSSLAGYWTDTQYF.

The chain uses TRBV19 and TRBJ1-1; TRBD1 matches 8 bases. Trimming took 3 bases from V and 9 from J; bases not matched to a gene: 12. There are 15 residues in the CDR3. Germline V CDR1 and CDR2: LNHDA, SQIVND (reference sequence). The CDR3 nucleotides read TGTGCCAGTAGTATGGGAGGACAGGGTAAAACTAAAGCTTTCTTT. The encoded protein is CASSMGGQGKTKAFF.

The chain links TRBV7-9 to TRBJ1-5; no clear D. The V end was cut by 4 bases, the J end by 0 bases, with 7 bases between. CDR1 and CDR2 from the germline V gene are SEHNR and FQNEAQ (reference sequence). The CDR3 runs 14 residues. The CDR3 loop is CASSYSYSNQPQHF. CDR3 in DNA: TGTGCCAGCAGCTACAGTTATAGCAATCAGCCCCAGCATTTT.

V is TRBV25-1 and J is TRBJ2-7, with 10 bases matching TRBD1. CDR1 and CDR2 from the germline V gene are MGHDK and SYGVNS. J was trimmed by 3 bases and V by 4 bases; bases with no gene match: 9. The CDR3 is 16 amino acids. The CDR3 sequence: CASSGTGQGSNYEQYF. Here the CDR3 DNA reads TGTGCCAGCAGTGGGACGGGACAGGGGAGTAACTACGAGCAGTACTTC.

The genes are TRBV11-2 and TRBJ2-3; 12 bases map to TRBD2. CDR3 length: 17 residues. Germline values: CDR1 SGHAT, CDR2 FQNNGV. Trimming took 1 base from V and 3 from J; bases not matched to a gene: 5. DNA of the CDR3: TGTGCCAGCAGCTTAGGGTCTAGCGGGGGGGTTACAGATACGCAGTATTTT. Its translation: CASSLGSSGGVTDTQYF. Using reference TRBV11-2 and TRBJ2-3 for the parts outside the CDR3, the full variable domain is EAGVAQSPRYKIIEKRQSVAFWCNPISGHATLYWYQQILGQGPKLLIQFQNNGVVDDSQLPKDRFSAERLKGVDSTLKIQPAKLEDSAVYLCASSLGSSGGVTDTQYFGPGTRLTVL.

V gene TRBV25-1 combines with J gene TRBJ2-3; D is ambiguous. Germline CDR1 is MGHDK and CDR2 is SYGVNS. The CDR3 length is 13 residues. V was trimmed by 7 bases and J by 2 bases, leaving 10 bases between them. CDR3 residues: CASKVGPTDTQYF. The CDR3 bases are TGTGCCAGCAAAGTGGGCCCCACAGATACGCAGTATTTT.

Regarding this clone: The conserved closing phenylalanine or tryptophan is absent in this CDR3, likely reflecting a read error. Because the CDR3's place on the DNA is in doubt, the DNA is left out and the CDR3 is given as listed by TCRdb. The rearrangement joins TRBV7-9 to TRBJ2-7; no DNA check was done on the table's D call, TRBD1. The CDR3 is 12 residues long, counting both termini. Germline V gene data show CDR1 as SEHNR and CDR2 as FQNEAQ (reference sequence). The CDR3 loop is CASSLARGPHSL.

The rearrangement links TRBV7-9 to TRBJ1-5; D perhaps matches TRBD1 (6 bases). Trimming cost V 2 bases and J 2 bases, with 10 bases left between them. The CDR3 covers 15 residues. Germline V gene sequence: CDR1 SEHNR, CDR2 FQNEAQ (reference sequence). This CDR3 is CASSLSGVGNQPQHF. The CDR3 DNA sequence: TGTGCCAGCAGCTTATCAGGGGTTGGCAATCAGCCCCAGCATTTT.

This clone was observed a handful of times. J is TRBJ2-7 and V is TRBV7-9; 7 nucleotides match TRBD1. The CDR3 runs 14 residues. Trimming took 0 bases from V and 5 from J; bases not matched to a gene: 4. CDR1 and CDR2 (germline): SEHNR, FQNEAQ (reference sequence). CDR3: CASSLAGGMNEQYF. CDR3 DNA: TGTGCCAGCAGCTTAGCAGGGGGCATGAACGAGCAGTACTTC. Full variable domain (missing parts from reference TRBV7-9 and TRBJ2-7): DTGVSQNPRHKITKRGQNVTFRCDPISEHNRLYWYRQTLGQGPEFLTYFQNEAQLEKSRLLSDRFSAERPKGSFSTLEIQRTEQGDSAMYLCASSLAGGMNEQYFGPGTRLTVT.

The chain employs TRBV5-5 and TRBJ1-4; D not certain. CDR1 and CDR2 (germline): SGHKS, YYEKEE (reference sequence). The CDR3 runs 17 residues. The V gene lost 1 base and the J gene lost 4 bases, with 17 bases spanning the gap. CDR3 in DNA: TGTGCCAGCAGCTTGATTTACGGGTCCTATGGTAATGAAAAACTGTTTTTT. Translated, it gives CASSLIYGSYGNEKLFF.

The chain has TRBV27 and TRBJ2-7; 7 positions agree with TRBD1. CDR3 length: 14 residues. V lost 5 bases and J lost 5; bases outside the gene matches: 9. Per germline, CDR1 MNHEY and CDR2 SMNVEV (reference sequence). In DNA form, the CDR3 reads TGTGCCAGCAGTCCCCTCGGACAGGCCCACGAGCAGTACTTC. As protein: CASSPLGQAHEQYF.

The chain couples TRBV6-6 to TRBJ2-7; 7 bases are a match to TRBD1. The J segment lost 4 bases and the V segment lost 3 bases, leaving 9 bases of the junction unmatched. CDR1 MNHNY and CDR2 SVGAGI come from the germline V gene (reference sequence). The CDR3 length is 15 residues. The CDR3 DNA follows: TGTGCCAGCAGTTATAGCAGGGACAGTCAATACGAGCAGTACTTC. Amino acid sequence: CASSYSRDSQYEQYF.

This sequence joins TRBV5-1 and TRBJ2-7, with no clear D. The length of the CDR3 is 13 residues. Germline CDR1 reads SGHRS; CDR2 reads YFSETQ. V was clipped by 0 bases and J by 1 base, with 5 bases between them. CDR3 nucleotide sequence: TGCGCCAGCAGCTTGGGAGTTTCCTACGAGCAGTACTTC. It codes for CASSLGVSYEQYF. Based on the CDR3 plus reference TRBV5-1 and TRBJ2-7, the full variable domain is KAGVTQTPRYLIKTRGQQVTLSCSPISGHRSVSWYQQTPGQGLQFLFEYFSETQRNKGNFPGRFSGRQFSNSRSEMNVSTLELGDSALYLCASSLGVSYEQYFGPGTRLTVT.

The chain uses TRBV6-6 and TRBJ2-7, with D possibly matching TRBD1 (6 bases). Germline V gives CDR1 MNHNY, CDR2 SVGAGI (reference sequence). Trimming removed 2 bases from V and 4 bases from J, with 15 bases in between. The CDR3 consists of 15 residues. The CDR3 DNA sequence: TGTGCCAGCAGTTACCGGGCGGCAGGGGCGTACGAGCAGTACTTC. Amino acids: CASSYRAAGAYEQYF.

The chain uses TRBV5-1 and TRBJ2-3, with 10 positions matching TRBD2. The CDR3 runs 18 residues. The V gene's germline CDR1 is SGHRS and CDR2 YFSETQ. The V and J ends lost 4 bases and 6 bases, in that order; junction bases with no gene match: 17. The CDR3 nucleotides read TGCGCCAGCAGCGATACCCCTCGGACTAGCGGAAGGTCTGATACGCAGTATTTT. Protein: CASSDTPRTSGRSDTQYF.